The source of this TCR beta chain is a study of preoperative IRX-2 immunotherapy in early breast cancer. Germline CDR1 and CDR2: SGHRS and YFSETQ. CDR3 length equals 15 residues. V lost 0 bases and J 3 bases, leaving 9 bases between the germline ends. The assay was immunoSEQ multiplex PCR, and TCRdb's table has in-frame clones only and misses some. The table has 40,000 to 50,000 clones, 70% to 80% seen once; the top ten hold approximately 1.1%. This clone was counted once. Treatment specified: preoperative locoregional IRX-2 cytokine immunotherapy. Preoperative locoregional IRX-2 cytokine immunotherapy was tested in the phase Ib source study.

V usage is TRBV5-1 and J usage is TRBJ1-4, with D hard to call. This sequence originates from a human donor with breast cancer. The starting material was tumor tissue, obtained after IRX-2 immunotherapy. CDR3 loop: CASSLVGAPNEKLFF. The CDR3 DNA is TGCGCCAGCAGCTTGGTGGGAGCCCCTAATGAAAAACTGTTTTTT.